These T cell receptor beta chains were read from a single sample in a study of cytomegalovirus exposure and HLA in healthy donors. The data were produced by immunoSEQ multiplex PCR, yet TCRdb's version contains in-frame clones alone and is incomplete. The table lists about 180,000 clones, about 80% of them singletons. Sequenced material: PBMCs. These receptors all stem from a woman younger than 45 in good health and CMV-seronegative. The CDR3 runs from the conserved cysteine through the conserved F or W. The order of the fields is clone size, D gene, V gene, J gene, CDR3 DNA, CDR3 protein. D genes are given only for firm matches. Size tells how often a clone was seen (once, few, many) or the class of an expanded clone, and some rows leave it out.

once,.,TRBV2,TRBJ1-2,TGTGCCGGCAGCGAACAAAACTATGGCTACACCTTC,CAGSEQNYGYTF
.,TRBD2,TRBV9,TRBJ2-1,TGTGCCAGCAGCGCAGCGGGGGGGGGCGGTAACAATGAGCAGTTCTTC,CASSAAGGGGNNEQFF
.,TRBD1,TRBV30,TRBJ1-4,TGTGCCTGGAGTCGCGACAGGGGGCGGGAAAAACTGTTTTTT,CAWSRDRGREKLFF
few,.,TRBV5-1,TRBJ2-7,TGCGCCAGCAGCTTGTGGGCCCGAGAAATTATATCCTACGAGCAGTACTTC,CASSLWAREIISYEQYF
once,.,TRBV25-1,TRBJ1-1,TGTGCCAGCAGTGAATATGGGGGGTCTGGGAACTCTAACACTGAAGCTTTCTTT,CASSEYGGSGNSNTEAFF
.,TRBD2,TRBV6-6,TRBJ2-1,TGTGCCAGCAGTTCTAGCGGGGGCTACAATGAGCAGTTCTTC,CASSSSGGYNEQFF
once,TRBD1,TRBV30,TRBJ1-3,TGTGCCTGGAGGGACAGGGAGCTGAGCTCTGGAAACACCATATATTTT,CAWRDRELSSGNTIYF
.,.,TRBV4-1,TRBJ1-5,TGCGCCAGCAGCCAAGTAAGGGGCGCGAATCAGCCCCAGCATTTT,CASSQVRGANQPQHF
.,TRBD2,TRBV6-5,TRBJ2-7,TGTGCCAGCAGTTCGCTGGGACTAGCGGTTCCGGAGCAGTACTTC,CASSSLGLAVPEQYF
.,TRBD1,TRBV5-6,TRBJ2-7,TGTGCCAGCAGCTTGGGAGGGGGCAGGAGGTACGAGCAGTACTTC,CASSLGGGRRYEQYF
.,.,TRBV4-2,TRBJ1-5,TGTGCCAGCAGCCAAGAGCACAGGGGCAATCAGCCCCAGCATTTT,CASSQEHRGNQPQHF
.,.,TRBV7-2,TRBJ1-4,TGTGCCAGCAGGAGGCAGGGCAATGAAAAACTGTTTTTT,CASRRQGNEKLFF
.,.,TRBV6-1,TRBJ1-1,TGTGCCAGCCGGGGGATTGAAGCTTTCTTT,CASRGIEAFF
.,TRBD1,TRBV6-6,TRBJ1-1,TGTGCCAGCAGCAGGCCCCAGGGGGTAGGCACTGAAGCTTTCTTT,CASSRPQGVGTEAFF
.,.,TRBV2,TRBJ1-6,TGTGCCAGCAGTGAAAAACAGGCTCATTCACCCCTCCACTTT,CASSEKQAHSPLHF
.,TRBD2,TRBV10-3,TRBJ2-7,TGTGCCATCAGGGACGCTAGCGGGGGTTCCTCCCGGTACGAGCAGTACTTC,CAIRDASGGSSRYEQYF
.,.,TRBV14,TRBJ1-6,TGTGCCAGCAGCCACAGGGTGAGTTCACCCCTCCACTTT,CASSHRVSSPLHF
.,.,TRBV4-1,TRBJ2-7,TGCGCCAGCAGCCTCAAGAACCCCTTCTACGAGCAGTACTTC,CASSLKNPFYEQYF
.,TRBD1,TRBV6-5,TRBJ1-2,TGTGCCAGCAGTCCCCGACAGGGACTCTATGGCTACACCTTC,CASSPRQGLYGYTF
.,TRBD2,TRBV9,TRBJ2-5,TGTGCCTCCCAGGGGGGGCTAGCGGGGGAAGAGACCCAGTACTTC,CASQGGLAGEETQYF
.,.,TRBV11-3,TRBJ2-2,TGTGCCAGCAGCTTACGAGAGAACACCGGGGAGCTGTTTTTT,CASSLRENTGELFF
.,.,TRBV29-1,TRBJ1-2,TGCAGCGTTGAAGACGGCCGGCGGAGGGACACCTTC,CSVEDGRRRDTF
.,.,TRBV30,TRBJ1-3,TGTGCCTGGAGCCCCACTGGAAACACCATATATTTT,CAWSPTGNTIYF
.,TRBD1,TRBV5-1,TRBJ2-2,TGCGCCAGCCGTCGACAGGGGGCGACTAGCACCGGGGAGCTGTTTTTT,CASRRQGATSTGELFF
.,.,TRBV6-5,TRBJ1-6,TGTGCCAGCAGTTACTCCTCACAGGGAACGGATTCACCCCTCCACTTT,CASSYSSQGTDSPLHF
.,TRBD1,TRBV5-1,TRBJ2-7,TGCGCCAGCAGCTTGCTGCAGGGGGCGATCTACGAGCAGTACTTC,CASSLLQGAIYEQYF
.,.,TRBV4-2,TRBJ1-1,TGTGCCAGCAGCCAGATAGGAGGGGTGAACACTGAAGCTTTCTTT,CASSQIGGVNTEAFF
.,.,TRBV12-2,TRBJ1-4,TGTGCAAGTCGCTTAGTACGGGGTGATGATGAAAAACTGTTTTTT,CASRLVRGDDEKLFF
.,TRBD1,TRBV6-1,TRBJ1-2,TGTGCCAGCAGTCAAACAGCAGGGGGCTATGGCTACACCTTC,CASSQTAGGYGYTF
.,.,TRBV5-6,TRBJ2-4,TGTGCCAGCAGCTTCGGGTCTGTAGCCAAAAACATTCAGTACTTC,CASSFGSVAKNIQYF
.,.,TRBV29-1,TRBJ1-1,TGCAGCGTTCATGGGGCTCTGAACACTGAAGCTTTCTTT,CSVHGALNTEAFF
.,.,TRBV20-1,TRBJ2-1,TGCAGTGGGCCGATTTACAATGAGCAGTTCTTC,CSGPIYNEQFF
.,.,TRBV27,TRBJ1-5,TGTGCCAGCAGTTATCGGGACAATCAGCCCCAGCATTTT,CASSYRDNQPQHF
.,TRBD1,TRBV9,TRBJ2-3,TGTGCCAGCAGCGTAGCGACAGGGGCCCTAGGGGCAGATACGCAGTATTTT,CASSVATGALGADTQYF
.,TRBD2,TRBV2,TRBJ2-1,TGTGCCAGCAGTGAAAGGCTCCTAGCGGGGGGCAATGAGCAGTTCTTC,CASSERLLAGGNEQFF
.,TRBD1,TRBV6-5,TRBJ1-2,TGTGCCAGCAGTGGCCGACAGGGAAACTATGGCTACACCTTC,CASSGRQGNYGYTF
.,.,TRBV9,TRBJ1-6,TGTGCCAGCAGCGTAGGGTCGGGAAGTTCACCCCTCCACTTT,CASSVGSGSSPLHF
.,.,TRBV18,TRBJ1-2,TGTGCCAGCTCACCGGGACACTCAAGGGGCTATGGCTACACCTTC,CASSPGHSRGYGYTF
.,.,TRBV18,TRBJ2-4,TGTGCCAGCTCACCACCTAAATTGGAGGGCATTCAGTACTTC,CASSPPKLEGIQYF
.,.,TRBV11-1,TRBJ2-5,TGTGCCAGCAGCTTAGCATACGGTTCTAGACGAGAGACCCAGTACTTC,CASSLAYGSRRETQYF
.,.,TRBV7-9,TRBJ1-1,TGTGCCAGCAGGAGAGGTACTGAAGCTTTCTTT,CASRRGTEAFF
.,.,TRBV27,TRBJ1-1,TGTGCCAGCAGTTTAATCTCAAGGGGAACTGAAGCTTTCTTT,CASSLISRGTEAFF
.,.,TRBV5-5,TRBJ1-1,TGTGCCAGCAGCTTGGAGTATGGGAGGACCACTGAAGCTTTCTTT,CASSLEYGRTTEAFF
.,TRBD1,TRBV10-3,TRBJ2-5,TGTGCCATCAGCCAGGGGGACCAAGAGACCCAGTACTTC,CAISQGDQETQYF
.,.,TRBV7-2,TRBJ2-7,TGTGCCAGCAGCCCCAACGGCTACGAGCAGTACTTC,CASSPNGYEQYF
.,TRBD1,TRBV7-8,TRBJ1-2,TGTGCCAGCAGCAAAGACAGGGTCGGTGGCTACACCTTC,CASSKDRVGGYTF
.,TRBD2,TRBV6-6,TRBJ2-1,TGTGCCAGCCTTGAAACTAGCGGGGGGACGGATGAGCAGTTCTTC,CASLETSGGTDEQFF
few,TRBD1,TRBV15,TRBJ1-4,TGTGCCACCAGCAGAGGCACAGGGGACATTAATGAAAAACTGTTTTTT,CATSRGTGDINEKLFF